One sample yielded the 12 T cell receptor beta chains listed below, sequenced in a study of blood T cell repertoires in COVID-19 (dated by TCRdb to 2020 to 2021). Receptor amplification or capture employed the immunoSEQ multiplex PCR assay. TCRdb stores this immuneACCESS table with in-frame sequences only. Part of the clones is absent; in the studies checked, under half of the shortfall reflects unresolved V genes, and no reason is known for the rest. The sample yields approximately 150,000 clones; approximately 88% were counted once. About 1.7% of the sample rests with the top ten. The sequenced sample consisted of peripheral blood. The receptors derive from a woman in her forties or fifties with acute or convalescent COVID-19.

V is TRBV4-1 and J is TRBJ1-4, with a possible D match to TRBD1 (6 bases). Germline CDR1 MGHRA, CDR2 YSYEKL. Between the trimmed V and J ends, which lost 4 bases and 5 bases, there was a span of 11 bases. The length of the CDR3 is 14 residues. In DNA, the CDR3 is TGCGCCAGCAGCCCGACAGGCCTGAATGAAAAACTGTTTTTT. It is translated as CASSPTGLNEKLFF.

The sample holds a few counts of this clone. J is TRBJ2-5 and V is TRBV19; D uncertain. The germline V gene has CDR1 LNHDA and CDR2 SQIVND (reference sequence). Trimming removed 1 base at V and 0 bases at J, with 6 bases between. The length of the CDR3 is 14 residues. For the CDR3, the DNA is TGTGCCAGTAGTATAGGAGTTTACCAAGAGACCCAGTACTTC. Protein sequence: CASSIGVYQETQYF.

This chain joins TRBV6-6 and TRBJ2-7, with 9 nucleotides matching TRBD2. Germline values: CDR1 MNHNY, CDR2 SVGAGI (reference sequence). The CDR3 loop spans 16 amino acids. The ends lost 7 bases at V and 6 bases at J; junction bases unmatched: 16. The CDR3, as DNA: TGTGCCAGCACCTGGCGGGAGGGCCTAAACCTCGGCGAGCAGTACTTC. Its translation: CASTWREGLNLGEQYF.

The chain uses TRBV2 and TRBJ2-7; tentative D call: TRBD1 (7 bases). Looked up from germline, CDR1 is SNHLY and CDR2 is FYNNEI. The CDR3 has 14 amino acids. Trimming shortened V by 6 bases and J by 5 bases, and 17 bases separated the two germline ends. The CDR3 reads CASRWQGGTDEQYF. The CDR3 bases are TGTGCCAGCAGGTGGCAGGGGGGTACAGACGAGCAGTACTTC.

This clone was picked up one time. The CDR3 loop is CASGGVGTYNSPLHF. CDR3 DNA: TGTGCCAGCGGAGGGGTGGGCACCTATAATTCACCCCTCCACTTT. This rearrangement joins TRBV2 to TRBJ1-6; TRBD1 is a possible D gene (5 bases). The germline CDR1 and CDR2 sequences are SNHLY and FYNNEI. This CDR3 comprises 15 residues. Trimming stripped 8 bases from V and 2 bases from J, with 13 bases between.

The chain couples TRBV9 to TRBJ1-4, with D possibly TRBD1 on 6 matching bases. V dropped 0 bases and J dropped 4 bases, with 10 bases sitting between them. The CDR3 runs 15 residues. Germline CDR1 and CDR2: SGDLS and YYNGEE. The CDR3 nucleotides read TGTGCCAGCAGCGTAGGGTCAGGGGTTAATGAAAAACTGTTTTTT. Amino acids: CASSVGSGVNEKLFF.

This clone was seen only once. The chain joins TRBV10-3 to TRBJ1-2, with TRBD1 matching over 7 bases. Germline V gene lookup returns CDR1 ENHRY and CDR2 SYGVKD. The CDR3 spans 16 residues. Losses at the gene ends were 0 bases for V and 8 bases for J; bases not matched to a gene: 12. The CDR3 region has the DNA TGTGCCATCAGTGAGTCGTGGGCAGGGGGGCGATCAGGCTACACCTTC. Its protein is CAISESWAGGRSGYTF.

The rearrangement joins TRBV5-6 to TRBJ2-1; D might be TRBD1 (6 bases). This CDR3 has 14 amino acids. The germline V gene encodes CDR1 SGHDT and CDR2 YYEEEE. Trimming pared 4 bases from V and 4 bases from J, leaving 12 bases between. The DNA for the CDR3 is TGTGCCAGCAGCCGACAGGCCTTGTACAATGAGCAGTTCTTC. Residues: CASSRQALYNEQFF.

In DNA form, the CDR3 reads TGTGCCAGTAGTATGGCTCCCGCTTACGAGCAGTACTTC. Translated: CASSMAPAYEQYF. J is TRBJ2-7 and V is TRBV19; D not certain. CDR1 and CDR2 from the germline V gene are LNHDA and SQIVND (reference sequence). V was cut by 3 bases and J by 4 bases, with 10 bases left in between. This CDR3 spans 13 amino acids.

This clone was seen a single time. The J gene is TRBJ2-5, the V gene TRBV5-4, with D maybe TRBD2 (6 bases). V lost 4 bases and J 5 bases, leaving 15 bases between the germline ends. The germline CDR1 and CDR2 sequences are SGHNT and YYREEE (reference sequence). The CDR3 is 14 residues long. The chain's CDR3 is CASSHPGGRETQYF. CDR3 DNA: TGTGCCAGCAGCCATCCCGGGGGTAGGGAGACCCAGTACTTC.

The chain couples TRBV6-5 to TRBJ1-1; D remains unclear. The CDR3 runs to 16 residues. V was clipped by 0 bases and J by 0 bases, with 11 bases between them. CDR1 is MNHEY and CDR2 is SVGAGI in the germline V gene. In nucleotides, the CDR3 is TGTGCCAGCAGTTACTCGAACGGCGGCATGAACACTGAAGCTTTCTTT. Amino acids: CASSYSNGGMNTEAFF.

V and J are TRBV3-1 (or the pseudogene TRBV3-2) and TRBJ2-7, with D perhaps TRBD1 (5 bases). CDR1 and CDR2 (germline): LGHDT, YNNKEL (reference sequence). The CDR3 runs 15 residues. Between the trimmed V and J ends, which lost 0 bases and 0 bases, there was a span of 9 bases. The CDR3 loop is CASSQDRQSSYEQYF. DNA of the CDR3: TGTGCCAGCAGCCAAGATCGACAGAGCTCCTACGAGCAGTACTTC.